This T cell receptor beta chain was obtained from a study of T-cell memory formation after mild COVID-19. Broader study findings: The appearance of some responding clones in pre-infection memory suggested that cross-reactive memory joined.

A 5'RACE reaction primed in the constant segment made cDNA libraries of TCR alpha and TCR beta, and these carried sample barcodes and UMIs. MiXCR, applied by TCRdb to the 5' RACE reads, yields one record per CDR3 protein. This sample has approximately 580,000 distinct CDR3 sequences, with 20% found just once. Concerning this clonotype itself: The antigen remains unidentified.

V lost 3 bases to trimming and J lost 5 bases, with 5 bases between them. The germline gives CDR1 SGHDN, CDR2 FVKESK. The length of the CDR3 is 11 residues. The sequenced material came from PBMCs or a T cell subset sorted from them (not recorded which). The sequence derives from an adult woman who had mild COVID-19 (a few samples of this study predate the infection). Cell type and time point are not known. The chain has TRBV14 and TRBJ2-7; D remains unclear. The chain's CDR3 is CASSHVNEQYF. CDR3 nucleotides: TGTGCCAGCAGCCACGTCAACGAGCAGTACTTC.